This T cell receptor (beta chain) was identified in a study of beta chain features in type 1 diabetes. Study-level background: Patients did not differ from healthy donors in age, gender or cell yield.

V was trimmed by 8 bases and J by 3 bases, leaving 11 bases between them. CDR3 length equals 13 residues. From germline, CDR1 is MNHNS and CDR2 SASEGT. TCRB transcripts that were expressed got sequenced, as all of the isolated RNA had been reverse transcribed. Profiling relied on immunoSEQ multiplex PCR, and the TCRdb table lists in-frame clones only, not all of them. Of some 120,000 clones in the sample, 15% to 20% are singletons; the top ten hold about 2.4%. Turning to this clone: Its cognate antigen is unknown.

Whole-study results and caveats: People with Type 1 diabetes carried modestly yet significantly shorter TCRB CDR3s in all four CD4+ subsets.

The rearrangement links TRBV6-1 to TRBJ2-1; TRBD1 might be the D (5 bases). The sequencing sample was made of central memory CD4+ T cells from blood. The receptor was isolated from a man between 18 and 35 years old with type 1 diabetes. The CDR3 region is CASPPGRYNEQFF. In DNA form, the CDR3 reads TGTGCCAGCCCCCCAGGGCGCTACAATGAGCAGTTCTTC.